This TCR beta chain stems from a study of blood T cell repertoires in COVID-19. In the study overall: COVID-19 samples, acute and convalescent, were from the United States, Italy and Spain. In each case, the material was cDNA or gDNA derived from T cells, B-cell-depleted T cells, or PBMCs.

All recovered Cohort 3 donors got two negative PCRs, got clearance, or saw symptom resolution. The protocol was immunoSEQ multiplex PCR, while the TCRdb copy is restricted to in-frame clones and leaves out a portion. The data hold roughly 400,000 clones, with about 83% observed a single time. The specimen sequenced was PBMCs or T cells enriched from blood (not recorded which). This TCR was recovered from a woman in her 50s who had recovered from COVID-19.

In DNA form, the CDR3 reads TGTGCCAGTAGTCTGATACAGGGAAAGATGAACACTGAAGCTTTCTTT. Amino acid sequence: CASSLIQGKMNTEAFF. V usage is TRBV19 and J usage is TRBJ1-1; D might be TRBD1 (6 bases). Deletions cut 5 bases from V and 0 bases from J, with 16 bases between. Germline V gene sequence: CDR1 LNHDA, CDR2 SQIVND (reference sequence). The CDR3 runs to 16 residues.